The TCR beta chain described here comes from a study of blood T cell repertoires in COVID-19. Generated by immunoSEQ multiplex PCR, the TCRdb table keeps only in-frame clones and is missing some. The sample lists over 85,000 clones; approximately 90% were seen once. V dropped 5 bases and J dropped 0 bases, with 11 bases sitting between them. Germline CDR1 SGHVS, CDR2 FQNEAQ. This CDR3 has 16 residues. The source is a woman between 50 and 59 years old with acute or convalescent COVID-19. This chain links TRBV7-8 with TRBJ2-6, with D possibly matching TRBD1 (5 bases). Sequencing was carried out using peripheral blood. The CDR3 sequence is CASSPVDISGANVLTF. The CDR3 DNA reads TGTGCCAGCAGCCCGGTGGACATCTCTGGGGCCAACGTCCTGACTTTC. Combining the CDR3 with reference TRBV7-8 and TRBJ2-6 gives the whole variable domain GAGVSQSPRYKVAKRGQDVALRCDPISGHVSLFWYQQALGQGPEFLTYFQNEAQLDKSGLPSDRFFAERPEGSVSTLKIQRTQQEDSAVYLCASSPVDISGANVLTFGAGSRLTVL.